One sample yielded the 5 T cell receptor beta chains listed below, sequenced in a study of T cell responses to AZD1222 COVID-19 vaccine. Sequencing used immunoSEQ multiplex PCR; TCRdb keeps in-frame clones, though not all of them. This sample has 150,000 to 200,000 clones; approximately 92% occur once, and the top ten carry 3.6%. The sample consisted of peripheral blood, taken 28 days after the second dose of the MenACWY control vaccine. The source is an adult who received the MenACWY meningococcal vaccine as a control.

This clone occurred once. The chain is built from TRBV3-1 (or the pseudogene TRBV3-2) and TRBJ2-7; 7 bases match TRBD1. This CDR3 has 19 amino acids. The J segment lost 0 bases and the V segment lost 0 bases, leaving 14 bases of the junction unmatched. Germline V CDR1 and CDR2: LGHDT, YNNKEL (reference sequence). Here the CDR3 DNA reads TGTGCCAGCAGCCAAGAGCACCTCCGACAGGGACCTTTCTCCTACGAGCAGTACTTC. The encoded protein is CASSQEHLRQGPFSYEQYF.

The gene calls are TRBV7-3 and TRBJ2-4; 10 bases are a match to TRBD1. Germline values: CDR1 SGHTA, CDR2 FQGTGA. With 5 bases clipped from V and 7 bases from J, the junction kept 5 bases outside the gene matches. CDR3 length equals 14 residues. CDR3 sequence: CASSQGTGANIQYF. The CDR3 bases are TGTGCCAGCAGCCAGGGGACAGGGGCCAACATTCAGTACTTC.

The V call is TRBV24-1, the J call TRBJ2-7; 7 positions agree with TRBD1. V lost 5 bases, J lost 6 bases, and 15 bases stayed unmatched. Germline CDR1 and CDR2: KGHDR and SFDVKD. This CDR3 region has 16 residues. The CDR3 DNA follows: TGTGCCACCAGTGCCACGGAACCGACAGGGTGGGGCGAGCAGTACTTC. It specifies CATSATEPTGWGEQYF.

This chain connects TRBV7-9 to TRBJ1-5; no clear D gene. V was cut by 8 bases and J by 5 bases, with 19 bases left in between. This CDR3 is built from 15 residues. The germline V gene encodes CDR1 SEHNR and CDR2 FQNEAQ (reference sequence). In DNA form, the CDR3 reads TGTGCCAGCCGCCCGTCAGGCCGTGAGGATCAGCCCCAGCATTTT. It translates to CASRPSGREDQPQHF.

The chain employs TRBV3-1 (or the pseudogene TRBV3-2) and TRBJ2-7, with 9 positions matching TRBD1. The CDR3 has 16 amino acids. After removal of 5 bases from V and 7 bases from J, the junction contained 15 bases not matched to a gene. Per germline, CDR1 LGHDT and CDR2 YNNKEL (reference sequence). This CDR3 reads CASSIPTGTGRQEQYF. The DNA for the CDR3 is TGTGCCAGCAGCATCCCAACCGGGACAGGGCGTCAGGAGCAGTACTTC.